Listed below are T cell receptor beta chains from one sample, sequenced in a study of OX40 agonist ivuxolimab in advanced cancers. TCRdb's copy holds only in-frame clones and misses some; the assay was immunoSEQ multiplex PCR. Here the sample spans more than 50,000 clones, more than 75% being singletons. The sample here was CD4+ or CD8+ T cells sorted from blood, taken in a trial of the OX40 agonist ivuxolimab. These TCRs come from an adult with an advanced solid tumor such as melanoma, head and neck, liver or kidney cancer. The CDR3 runs from the conserved cysteine through the conserved F or W. D genes are given only for firm matches. The size field is filled for only some rows; it gives once, few, many or a size class.

CDR3: CASSIMTNNQPQHF
DNA: TGTGCCAGTAGTATCATGACAAACAATCAGCCCCAGCATTTT
length: 14
size: .
V: TRBV19
D: .
J: TRBJ1-5

CDR3: CASSLVGGSIYGYTF
DNA: TGCGCCAGCAGCTTAGTTGGGGGCTCAATCTATGGCTACACCTTC
length: 15
size: .
V: TRBV4-1
D: .
J: TRBJ1-2

CDR3: CASIGALENIQYF
DNA: TGTGCCAGCATAGGGGCATTGGAGAACATTCAGTACTTC
length: 13
size: .
V: TRBV6-5
D: .
J: TRBJ2-4

CDR3: CASSPLAPGDEQFF
DNA: TGTGCCAGCAGCCCCTTAGCCCCCGGGGATGAGCAGTTCTTC
length: 14
size: .
V: TRBV7-2
D: .
J: TRBJ2-1

CDR3: CASSGMTGSPRGNNEKLFF
DNA: TGTGCCAGCAGCGGAATGACAGGGTCCCCGCGTGGCAACAATGAAAAACTGTTTTTT
length: 19
size: .
V: TRBV9
D: TRBD1
J: TRBJ1-4

CDR3: CASSLGQGLFDEQYF
DNA: TGTGCCAGCAGCTTAGGACAGGGGCTTTTCGACGAGCAGTACTTC
length: 15
size: .
V: TRBV7-9
D: TRBD1
J: TRBJ2-7

CDR3: CASSSYATPAPEAFF
DNA: TGTGCCAGCAGTTCCTACGCAACCCCTGCCCCTGAAGCTTTCTTT
length: 15
size: .
V: TRBV28
D: .
J: TRBJ1-1

CDR3: CASSERDRGSYEQYF
DNA: TGTGCCAGCAGCGAGAGGGACAGGGGTTCCTACGAGCAGTACTTC
length: 15
size: few
V: TRBV13
D: TRBD1
J: TRBJ2-7

CDR3: CASSWTGVNTEAFF
DNA: TGTGCCAGCAGCTGGACAGGGGTGAACACTGAAGCTTTCTTT
length: 14
size: .
V: TRBV5-4
D: TRBD1
J: TRBJ1-1

CDR3: CASVRDREGNEKLFF
DNA: TGTGCTAGTGTTAGAGACAGGGAGGGTAATGAAAAACTGTTTTTT
length: 15
size: .
V: TRBV12-5
D: TRBD1
J: TRBJ1-4

CDR3: CASSVQSSYEQYF
DNA: TGTGCCAGCAGCGTACAGAGCTCCTACGAGCAGTACTTC
length: 13
size: .
V: TRBV13
D: .
J: TRBJ2-7

CDR3: CASSSSARSNTGELFF
DNA: TGTGCCAGCAGTAGTTCGGCGCGGTCGAACACCGGGGAGCTGTTTTTT
length: 16
size: .
V: TRBV25-1
D: .
J: TRBJ2-2

CDR3: CASSSPQGRLAGGQETQYF
DNA: TGTGCCAGCAGCTCACCACAGGGTCGACTAGCGGGGGGTCAAGAGACCCAGTACTTC
length: 19
size: .
V: TRBV13
D: TRBD2
J: TRBJ2-5

CDR3: CASRDIVGGSYNEQFF
DNA: TGTGCCAGCAGGGATATAGTGGGGGGCTCCTACAATGAGCAGTTCTTC
length: 16
size: once
V: TRBV27
D: .
J: TRBJ2-1

CDR3: CASSQDARNTEAFF
DNA: TGCGCCAGCAGCCAAGATGCGAGGAACACTGAAGCTTTCTTT
length: 14
size: once
V: TRBV4-1
D: .
J: TRBJ1-1

CDR3: CASSFTGGGQPQHF
DNA: TGTGCCAGCAGCTTTACAGGGGGCGGGCAGCCCCAGCATTTT
length: 14
size: .
V: TRBV27
D: TRBD1
J: TRBJ1-5

CDR3: CASSDDGTFYNYGYTF
DNA: TGTGCCAGCAGTGATGACGGGACTTTTTACAACTATGGCTACACCTTC
length: 16
size: .
V: TRBV2
D: .
J: TRBJ1-2

CDR3: CASGQGSANEKLFF
DNA: TGTGCCAGCGGACAGGGGTCGGCTAATGAAAAACTGTTTTTT
length: 14
size: .
V: TRBV7-9
D: TRBD1
J: TRBJ1-4

CDR3: CSVENTLNTGELFF
DNA: TGCAGCGTTGAAAACACACTGAACACCGGGGAGCTGTTTTTT
length: 14
size: .
V: TRBV29-1
D: .
J: TRBJ2-2

CDR3: CASSPGALGGEKLFF
DNA: TGTGCCAGCAGTCCTGGGGCCCTAGGGGGTGAAAAACTGTTTTTT
length: 15
size: .
V: TRBV27
D: .
J: TRBJ1-4

CDR3: CASSLDVASQATYGYTF
DNA: TGTGCCAGCAGCTTAGATGTGGCTTCACAGGCCACCTATGGCTACACCTTC
length: 17
size: .
V: TRBV7-2
D: .
J: TRBJ1-2

CDR3: CSAKTGQAPGEQFF
DNA: TGCAGCGCCAAAACGGGACAGGCCCCCGGTGAGCAGTTCTTC
length: 14
size: .
V: TRBV29-1
D: TRBD1
J: TRBJ2-1

CDR3: CASSLIGSYEQYF
DNA: TGTGCCAGCAGCTTAATTGGCTCCTACGAGCAGTACTTC
length: 13
size: once
V: TRBV7-3
D: .
J: TRBJ2-7